A selection of T cell receptor beta chains follows, all from one sample in a study of CD8 T cells in ankylosing spondylitis. TCRdb re-derived calls from the 5' RACE reads in MiXCR, one entry per CDR3 protein. The sample shows about 240,000 distinct CDR3 sequences, 8.6% of them seen only once. The specimen sequenced was blood, either unsorted or a sorted T cell fraction (not recorded which). These receptors originate from a male donor with ankylosing spondylitis or in good health (not recorded which). Both conserved end residues are part of each CDR3. Fields, in order: J gene, D gene, CDR3 length, clone size, V gene, CDR3 protein, CDR3 DNA. D genes are given only for firm matches. For some rows the clone size is stated as once, few or many, or as a class when expanded; others skip it.

TRBJ1-3 TRBD1 15 . TRBV20-1 CSGRGAGGYGNTIYF TGCAGTGGTAGAGGGGCAGGGGGCTATGGAAACACCATATATTTT
TRBJ2-7 . 18 . TRBV4-2 CASSQDLSWRDFTYEQYF TGTGCCAGCAGCCAAGATCTTTCATGGCGGGACTTCACCTACGAGCAGTACTTC
TRBJ1-6 . 15 many TRBV27 CASSFRGRTNSPLHF TGTGCCAGCAGTTTCAGGGGTAGGACCAATTCACCCCTCCACTTT
TRBJ2-7 . 13 many TRBV2 CASSWGGGNEQYF TGTGCCAGCAGTTGGGGAGGTGGGAACGAGCAGTACTTC
TRBJ2-1 . 13 many TRBV5-1 CASSLDPNNEQFF TGCGCCAGCAGCTTAGACCCAAACAATGAGCAGTTCTTC
TRBJ2-1 . 14 few TRBV18 CASSPSTAYNEQFF TGTGCCAGCTCACCGTCCACAGCTTACAATGAGCAGTTCTTC
TRBJ2-2 . 15 many TRBV7-2 CASSLTSPNTGELFF TGTGCCAGCAGCTTAACCAGCCCGAACACCGGGGAGCTGTTTTTT
TRBJ2-1 . 16 many TRBV5-6 CASSRGGPSSYNEQFF TGTGCCAGCAGCCGGGGAGGACCGAGCTCCTACAATGAGCAGTTCTTC
TRBJ1-4 TRBD1 15 . TRBV19 CASSFTGGYYEKLFF TGTGCCAGTAGTTTTACAGGGGGCTATTATGAAAAACTGTTTTTT
TRBJ1-1 . 12 many TRBV6-6 CASRAPNTEAFF TGTGCCAGCAGGGCCCCGAACACTGAAGCTTTCTTT
TRBJ1-2 . 13 many TRBV29-1 CSVEESGGYGYTF TGCAGCGTTGAAGAATCCGGGGGCTATGGCTACACCTTC
TRBJ2-1 TRBD2 19 . TRBV12-3/TRBV12-4 CASCPGGLAGGPSYNEQFF TGTGCCAGCTGTCCGGGGGGACTAGCGGGGGGACCATCCTACAATGAGCAGTTCTTC
TRBJ2-2 . 14 . TRBV4-2 CASSAGLNTGELFF TGTGCCAGCAGTGCAGGACTAAACACCGGGGAGCTGTTTTTT
TRBJ2-5 . 11 many TRBV10-3 CAITSGETQYF TGTGCCATCACTTCTGGGGAGACCCAGTACTTC
TRBJ2-5 . 13 few TRBV5-5 CASSPPSRETQYF TGTGCCAGCAGCCCCCCCTCTCGGGAGACCCAGTACTTC
TRBJ2-7 . 15 . TRBV28 CASSLPGTAPYEQYF TGTGCCAGCAGCCTCCCCGGGACGGCGCCGTACGAGCAGTACTTC
TRBJ2-1 TRBD2 16 . TRBV7-9 CASSRGKAGAGNEQFF TGTGCCAGCAGCCGGGGCAAAGCGGGAGCGGGGAATGAGCAGTTCTTC
TRBJ1-4 . 16 many TRBV4-3 CASSQYVYATNEKLFF TGCGCCAGCAGCCAATATGTATACGCAACTAATGAAAAACTGTTTTTT
TRBJ2-3 TRBD2 17 . TRBV9 CASSAVAGGRGTDTQYF TGTGCCAGCAGCGCAGTAGCGGGAGGGCGGGGCACAGATACGCAGTATTTT
TRBJ2-3 . 14 many TRBV20-1 CSAGAGGGTDTQYF TGCAGTGCTGGGGCCGGGGGCGGCACAGATACGCAGTATTTT
TRBJ2-7 TRBD1 18 . TRBV7-2 CASSLAAGQGLLDDEQYF TGTGCCAGCAGCTTAGCTGCGGGACAGGGCTTACTGGACGACGAGCAGTACTTC
TRBJ2-3 . 17 many TRBV19 CASSIGTTGISTDTQYF TGTGCCAGTAGTATAGGGACTACAGGGATAAGCACAGATACGCAGTATTTT
TRBJ2-7 . 14 many TRBV6-2/TRBV6-3 CASLLHSGRREQYF TGTGCCAGCCTTCTCCATAGCGGAAGAAGGGAGCAGTACTTC
TRBJ2-5 TRBD2 14 few TRBV20-1 CSAPTAGGPETQYF TGCAGTGCTCCCACCGCGGGAGGGCCAGAGACCCAGTACTTC
TRBJ1-2 . 14 many TRBV24-1 CATSDNTGLYGYTF TGTGCCACCAGTGATAATACAGGCCTCTATGGCTACACCTTC
TRBJ2-1 . 15 . TRBV4-3 CASSQVDSSYNEQFF TGCGCCAGCAGCCAAGTGGACAGCTCCTACAATGAGCAGTTCTTC
TRBJ1-5 TRBD1 13 few TRBV20-1 CSAKGQDRKPQHF TGCAGTGCTAAGGGACAGGACAGGAAGCCCCAGCATTTT
TRBJ2-3 . 14 many TRBV5-1 CASSLTRGTDTQYF TGCGCCAGCAGCTTGACACGGGGCACAGATACGCAGTATTTT
TRBJ2-1 . 12 many TRBV18 CASSRSGDEQFF TGTGCCAGCTCAAGGAGTGGCGATGAGCAGTTCTTC
TRBJ2-7 TRBD2 16 many TRBV20-1 CSAREMTSGKNYEQYF TGCAGTGCTAGAGAGATGACTAGCGGGAAAAACTACGAGCAGTACTTC
TRBJ1-4 TRBD1 15 few TRBV4-3 CASSHSGTGREKLFF TGCGCCAGCAGCCACTCCGGGACAGGGCGTGAAAAACTGTTTTTT
TRBJ1-1 . 15 . TRBV13 CASSSVDSLNTEAFF TGTGCCAGCAGCTCCGTGGACAGCTTGAACACTGAAGCTTTCTTT